This T cell receptor (beta chain) was found in a study of blood T cell repertoires in COVID-19. Study-level information: Donors in the United States, Italy and Spain gave samples during acute or convalescent COVID-19.

Study processing details: It was from reference gene primer amplification that nucleated cell counts were estimated. Some clones are missing from TCRdb's copy, which holds only in-frame ones; the method was immunoSEQ multiplex PCR. The D gene and trimming were derived from the DNA, and the V and J assignments and clone size from that table. The sample yields under 200,000 clones, 80% to 85% seen once. The CDR3 is made up of 12 amino acids. Trimming pared 1 base from V and 8 bases from J, leaving 8 bases between. CDR1 and CDR2 (germline): SGHTA, FQGNSA. Material: peripheral blood. The chain recombines TRBV7-2 with TRBJ1-2; D is unclear. This TCR was recovered from a human donor with acute or convalescent COVID-19. The donor label of this sample is uncertain. The CDR3 spells CASSLGVGGYTF. The DNA for the CDR3 is TGTGCCAGCAGCTTAGGTGTGGGCGGCTACACCTTC.